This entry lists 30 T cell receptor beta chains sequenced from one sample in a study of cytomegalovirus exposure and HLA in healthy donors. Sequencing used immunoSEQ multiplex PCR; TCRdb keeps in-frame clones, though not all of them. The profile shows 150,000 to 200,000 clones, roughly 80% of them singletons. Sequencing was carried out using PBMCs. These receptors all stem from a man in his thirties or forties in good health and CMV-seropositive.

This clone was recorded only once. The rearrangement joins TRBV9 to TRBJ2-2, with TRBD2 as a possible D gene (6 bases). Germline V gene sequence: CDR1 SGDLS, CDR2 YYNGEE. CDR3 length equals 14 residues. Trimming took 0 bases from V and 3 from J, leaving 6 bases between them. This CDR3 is CASSVGGDTGELFF. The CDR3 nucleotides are TGTGCCAGCAGCGTAGGCGGGGACACCGGGGAGCTGTTTTTT.

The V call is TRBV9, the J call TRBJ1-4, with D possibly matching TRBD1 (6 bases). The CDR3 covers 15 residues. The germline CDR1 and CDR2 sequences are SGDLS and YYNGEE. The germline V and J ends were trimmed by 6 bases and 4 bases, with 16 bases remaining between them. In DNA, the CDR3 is TGTGCCAGCACCCAGGGGCGCCTGGGTAATGAAAAACTGTTTTTT. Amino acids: CASTQGRLGNEKLFF. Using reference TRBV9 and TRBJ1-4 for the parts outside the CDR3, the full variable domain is DSGVTQTPKHLITATGQRVTLRCSPRSGDLSVYWYQQSLDQGLQFLIQYYNGEERAKGNILERFSAQQFPDLHSELNLSSLELGDSALYFCASTQGRLGNEKLFFGSGTQLSVL.

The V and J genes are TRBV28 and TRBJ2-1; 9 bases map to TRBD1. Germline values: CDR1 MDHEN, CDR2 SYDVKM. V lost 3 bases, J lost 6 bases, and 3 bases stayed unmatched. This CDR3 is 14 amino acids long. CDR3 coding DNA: TGTGCCAGCAGTTTCGGGACAGGGATCAATGAGCAGTTCTTC. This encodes CASSFGTGINEQFF.

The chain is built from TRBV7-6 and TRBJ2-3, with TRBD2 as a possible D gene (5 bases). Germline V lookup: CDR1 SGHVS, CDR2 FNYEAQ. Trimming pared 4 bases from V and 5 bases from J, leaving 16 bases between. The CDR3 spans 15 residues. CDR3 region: CASSSYSGKGDTQYF. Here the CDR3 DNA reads TGTGCCAGCAGCTCATACTCGGGAAAGGGAGATACGCAGTATTTT.

The CDR3 loop reads CASSYSVGRRAEAFF. CDR3 bases: TGTGCCAGCAGTTACTCTGTGGGCCGCAGAGCTGAAGCTTTCTTT. The V and J genes are TRBV6-5 and TRBJ1-1; no clear D. The V end lost 0 bases, the J end lost 6 bases, and 14 bases lay between the germline ends. Germline CDR1 and CDR2: MNHEY and SVGAGI. This CDR3 region has 15 residues.

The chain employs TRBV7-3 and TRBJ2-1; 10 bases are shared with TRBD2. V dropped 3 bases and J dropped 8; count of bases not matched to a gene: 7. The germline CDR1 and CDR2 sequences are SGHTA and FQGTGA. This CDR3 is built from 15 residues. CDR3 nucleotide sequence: TGTGCCAGCAGCTTCGGCCTAGCGGGAGTGGATGAGCAGTTCTTC. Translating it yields CASSFGLAGVDEQFF.

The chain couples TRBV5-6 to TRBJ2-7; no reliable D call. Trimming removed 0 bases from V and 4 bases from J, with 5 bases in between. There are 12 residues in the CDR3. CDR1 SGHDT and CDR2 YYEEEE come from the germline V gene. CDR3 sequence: CASSLAPYEQYF. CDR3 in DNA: TGTGCCAGCAGCTTGGCCCCATACGAGCAGTACTTC.

The DNA of the CDR3 is TGTGCCAGAAGCGGGGACAGGGTTTACGACCTGGATCAGCCCCAGCATTTT. This translates into CARSGDRVYDLDQPQHF. The V and J genes are TRBV5-3 and TRBJ1-5; 9 bases map to TRBD1. TRBV5-3 is an ORF for which the function is uncertain. J gave up 5 bases and V 4 bases, and 13 bases lay outside the gene matches. The CDR3 loop spans 17 amino acids.

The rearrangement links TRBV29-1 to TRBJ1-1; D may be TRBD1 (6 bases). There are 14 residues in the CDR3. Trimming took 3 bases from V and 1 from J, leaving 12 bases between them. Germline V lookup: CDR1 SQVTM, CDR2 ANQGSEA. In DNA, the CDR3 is TGCAGCGTTGATGACGGGGGGGCGAACACTGAAGCTTTCTTT. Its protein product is CSVDDGGANTEAFF.

The CDR3 bases are TGTGCCAGTAGTTCTCCGGGACAGAAATCCTACGAGCAGTACTTC. This sequence encodes CASSSPGQKSYEQYF. The chain joins TRBV19 to TRBJ2-7, with 7 bases aligning to TRBD1. The germline CDR1 and CDR2 sequences are LNHDA and SQIVND (reference sequence). This CDR3 has 15 amino acids. V lost 5 bases, J lost 1 base, and 8 bases stayed unmatched. Full variable domain (outside the CDR3, taken from reference TRBV19 and TRBJ2-7): DGGITQSPKYLFRKEGQNVTLSCEQNLNHDAMYWYRQDPGQGLRLIYYSQIVNDFQKGDIAEGYSVSREKKESFPLTVTSAQKNPTAFYLCASSSPGQKSYEQYFGPGTRLTVT.

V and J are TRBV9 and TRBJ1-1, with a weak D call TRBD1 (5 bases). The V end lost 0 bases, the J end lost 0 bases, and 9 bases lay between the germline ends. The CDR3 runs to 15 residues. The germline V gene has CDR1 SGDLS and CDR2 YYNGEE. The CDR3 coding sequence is TGTGCCAGCAGCGTAGTAGGGGAATTGAACACTGAAGCTTTCTTT. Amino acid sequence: CASSVVGELNTEAFF.

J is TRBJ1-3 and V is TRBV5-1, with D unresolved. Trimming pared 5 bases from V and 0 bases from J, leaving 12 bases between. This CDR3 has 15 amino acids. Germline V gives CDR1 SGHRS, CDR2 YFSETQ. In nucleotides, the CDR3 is TGCGCCAGCAGACCTGACACTCACTCTGGAAACACCATATATTTT. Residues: CASRPDTHSGNTIYF.

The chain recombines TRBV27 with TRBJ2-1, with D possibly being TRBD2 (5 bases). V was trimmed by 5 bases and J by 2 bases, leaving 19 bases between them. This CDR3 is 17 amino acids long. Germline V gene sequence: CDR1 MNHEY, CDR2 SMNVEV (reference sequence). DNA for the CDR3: TGTGCCAGCAGTCCTCGGGGAGATCTGAGCGCCTACAATGAGCAGTTCTTC. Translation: CASSPRGDLSAYNEQFF.

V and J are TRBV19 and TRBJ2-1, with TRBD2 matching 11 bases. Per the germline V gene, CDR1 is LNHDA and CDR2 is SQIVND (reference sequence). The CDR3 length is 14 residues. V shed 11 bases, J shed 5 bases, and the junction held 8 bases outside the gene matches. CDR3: CALLGGLADNEQFF. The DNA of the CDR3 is TGTGCCCTTCTAGGGGGACTAGCGGACAATGAGCAGTTCTTC.

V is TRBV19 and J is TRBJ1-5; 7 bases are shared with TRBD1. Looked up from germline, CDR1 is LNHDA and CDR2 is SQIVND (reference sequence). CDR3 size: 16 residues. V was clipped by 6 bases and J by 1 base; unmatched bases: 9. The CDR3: CASSLFLTGSNQPQHF. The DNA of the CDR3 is TGTGCCAGTAGCCTCTTTTTGACAGGGAGCAATCAGCCCCAGCATTTT.

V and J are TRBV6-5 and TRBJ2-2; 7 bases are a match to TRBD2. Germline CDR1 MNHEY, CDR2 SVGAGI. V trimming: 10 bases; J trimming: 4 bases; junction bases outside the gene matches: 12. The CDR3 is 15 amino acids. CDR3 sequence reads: CATRQSGVSTGELFF. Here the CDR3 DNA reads TGTGCCACCCGCCAAAGCGGGGTAAGCACCGGGGAGCTGTTTTTT.

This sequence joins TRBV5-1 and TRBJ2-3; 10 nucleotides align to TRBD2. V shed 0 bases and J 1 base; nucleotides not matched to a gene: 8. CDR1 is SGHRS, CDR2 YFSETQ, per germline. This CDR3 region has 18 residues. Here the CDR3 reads CASSLGLAGARGTDTQYF. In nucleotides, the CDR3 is TGCGCCAGCAGCTTGGGGCTAGCGGGAGCAAGGGGCACAGATACGCAGTATTTT.

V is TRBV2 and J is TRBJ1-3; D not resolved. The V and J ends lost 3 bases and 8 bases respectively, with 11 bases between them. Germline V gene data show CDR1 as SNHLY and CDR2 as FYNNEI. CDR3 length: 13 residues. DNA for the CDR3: TGTGCCAGCAGTGATGCGGGAGCCGACACCATATATTTT. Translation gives CASSDAGADTIYF.

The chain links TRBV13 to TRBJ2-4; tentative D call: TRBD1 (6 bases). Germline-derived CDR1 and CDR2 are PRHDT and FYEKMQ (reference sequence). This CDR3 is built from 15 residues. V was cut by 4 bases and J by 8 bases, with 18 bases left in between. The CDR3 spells CASSSLLQGEDIQYF. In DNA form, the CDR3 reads TGTGCCAGCAGCTCACTCTTACAGGGCGAGGACATTCAGTACTTC.

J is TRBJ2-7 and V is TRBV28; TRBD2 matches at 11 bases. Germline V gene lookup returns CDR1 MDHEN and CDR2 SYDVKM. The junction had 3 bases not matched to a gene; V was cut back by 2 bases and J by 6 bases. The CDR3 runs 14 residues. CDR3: CASSLLAGGTEQYF. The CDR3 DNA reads TGTGCCAGCAGTTTACTAGCGGGGGGCACCGAGCAGTACTTC.

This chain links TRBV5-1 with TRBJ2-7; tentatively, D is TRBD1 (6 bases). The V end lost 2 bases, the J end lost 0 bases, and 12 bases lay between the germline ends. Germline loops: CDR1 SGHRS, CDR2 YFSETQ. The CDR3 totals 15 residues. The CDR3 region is CASSFSGGPSYEQYF. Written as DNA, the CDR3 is TGCGCCAGCAGCTTTTCTGGGGGCCCCTCCTACGAGCAGTACTTC.

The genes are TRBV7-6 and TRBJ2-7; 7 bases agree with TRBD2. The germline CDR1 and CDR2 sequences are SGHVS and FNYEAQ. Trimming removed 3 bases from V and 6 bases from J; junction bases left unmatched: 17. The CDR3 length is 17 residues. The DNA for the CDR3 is TGTGCCAGCAGCTTGGTGGCTAGCGGTTCCTGGACCCGCGAGCAGTACTTC. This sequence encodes CASSLVASGSWTREQYF. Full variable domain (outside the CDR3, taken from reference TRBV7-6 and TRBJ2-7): GAGVSQSPRYKVTKRGQDVALRCDPISGHVSLYWYRQALGQGPEFLTYFNYEAQQDKSGLPNDRFSAERPEGSISTLTIQRTEQRDSAMYRCASSLVASGSWTREQYFGPGTRLTVT.

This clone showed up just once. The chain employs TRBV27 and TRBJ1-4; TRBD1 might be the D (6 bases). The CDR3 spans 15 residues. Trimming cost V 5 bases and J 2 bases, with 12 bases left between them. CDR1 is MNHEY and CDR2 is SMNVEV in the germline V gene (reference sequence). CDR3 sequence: CASSPGDITNEKLFF. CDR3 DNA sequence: TGTGCCAGCAGTCCCGGGGACATTACTAATGAAAAACTGTTTTTT.

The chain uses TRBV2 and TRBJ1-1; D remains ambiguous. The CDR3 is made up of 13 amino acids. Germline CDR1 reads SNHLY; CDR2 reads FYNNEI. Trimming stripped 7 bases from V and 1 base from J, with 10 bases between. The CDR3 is CASISGGNTEAFF. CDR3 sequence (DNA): TGTGCCAGCATCTCGGGTGGGAACACTGAAGCTTTCTTT.

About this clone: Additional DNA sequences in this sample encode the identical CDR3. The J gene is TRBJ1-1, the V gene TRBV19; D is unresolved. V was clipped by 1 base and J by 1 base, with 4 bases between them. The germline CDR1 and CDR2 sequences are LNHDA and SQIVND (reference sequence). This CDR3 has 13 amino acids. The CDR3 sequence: CASSIGGNTEAFF. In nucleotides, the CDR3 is TGTGCCAGTAGTATAGGCGGGAACACTGAAGCTTTCTTT. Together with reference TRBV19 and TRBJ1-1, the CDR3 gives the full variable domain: DGGITQSPKYLFRKEGQNVTLSCEQNLNHDAMYWYRQDPGQGLRLIYYSQIVNDFQKGDIAEGYSVSREKKESFPLTVTSAQKNPTAFYLCASSIGGNTEAFFGQGTRLTVV.

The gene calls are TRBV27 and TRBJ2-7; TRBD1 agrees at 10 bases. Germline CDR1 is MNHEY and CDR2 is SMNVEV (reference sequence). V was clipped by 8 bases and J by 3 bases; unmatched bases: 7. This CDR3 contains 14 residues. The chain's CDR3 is CASSRQGAGYEQYF. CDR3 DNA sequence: TGTGCCAGCTCGCGACAGGGGGCTGGCTACGAGCAGTACTTC.

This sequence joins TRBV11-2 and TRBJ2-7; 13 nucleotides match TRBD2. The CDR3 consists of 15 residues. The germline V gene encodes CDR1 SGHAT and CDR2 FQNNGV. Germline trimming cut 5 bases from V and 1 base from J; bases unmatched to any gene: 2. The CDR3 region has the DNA TGTGCCAGCAGCCCGGGACTAGCGGGATCCTACGAGCAGTACTTC. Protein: CASSPGLAGSYEQYF.

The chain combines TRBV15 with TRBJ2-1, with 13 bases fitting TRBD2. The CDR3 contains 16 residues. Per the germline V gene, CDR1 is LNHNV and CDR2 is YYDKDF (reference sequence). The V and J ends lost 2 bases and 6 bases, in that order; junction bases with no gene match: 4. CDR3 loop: CATSRIGLAGVNEQFF. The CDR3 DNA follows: TGTGCCACCAGCAGAATCGGACTAGCGGGAGTCAATGAGCAGTTCTTC.

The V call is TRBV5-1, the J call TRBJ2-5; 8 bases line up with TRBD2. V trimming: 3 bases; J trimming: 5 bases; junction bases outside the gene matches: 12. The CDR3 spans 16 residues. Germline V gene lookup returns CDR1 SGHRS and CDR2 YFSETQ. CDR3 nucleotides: TGCGCCAGCAGCTCGGGAGTGGCGGGAGGTTCCGAGACCCAGTACTTC. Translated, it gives CASSSGVAGGSETQYF.

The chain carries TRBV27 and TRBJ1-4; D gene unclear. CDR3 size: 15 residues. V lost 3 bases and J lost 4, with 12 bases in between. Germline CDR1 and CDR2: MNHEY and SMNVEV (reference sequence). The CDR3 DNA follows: TGTGCCAGCAGTTTGTTGGGAGGGCTTAATGAAAAACTGTTTTTT. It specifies CASSLLGGLNEKLFF.